The TCR beta chain described here comes from a study of CXCR3-negative and CXCR3-positive naive CD8 T cells. UMI-labeled TRB cDNA libraries were prepared by 5' RACE. TCRdb re-analyzed the 5' RACE reads; it lists each CDR3 protein once, without DNA. This table lists around 150,000 distinct CDR3 sequences. Germline values: CDR1 SQVTM, CDR2 ANQGSEA. The CDR3 contains 16 residues. Details on this clonotype: What it recognizes is unknown.

Study-level results: TRB CDR3s of CXCR3-positive naive cells were more hydrophobic than those of CXCR3-negative naive cells.

This chain connects TRBV29-1 to TRBJ2-7; the TRBD2 assignment by TCRdb is unverifiable without DNA. Sequencing was done on a sample of naive CXCR3+ CD8+ T cells from blood. The subset: CD45RO-CCR7+CD27+CD95- naive CD8+ T cells expressing CXCR3 (TNR3+). The receptor was isolated from a human donor in good health. Some clones in this sample may be carry-over from other donors' samples. CDR3 amino acids: CSVEGFVAGTPYEQYF.